The next 17 T cell receptor beta chains were all read from a single sample in a study of human T cells and chemical hapten exposure. TCRdb re-called the RACE reads with MiXCR, one entry per CDR3 protein. Of about 400,000 distinct CDR3 sequences in the sample, about 6% were seen once. Time point of the sample: patch test 2, 6 weeks after DPC sensitization. Treatment given: therapeutic diphenylcyclopropenone sensitization with weekly scalp DPC. This sample comprised whole blood, obtained in connection with sensitization to the hapten diphenylcyclopropenone (DPC). The receptors were sampled from a woman aged 18-30 years with alopecia areata. Some clones in this sample may be carry-over from other donors' samples.

The chain recombines TRBV4-1 with TRBJ2-3; D perhaps matches TRBD2 (5 bases). CDR3 length: 15 residues. V lost 3 bases and J 6 bases, leaving 16 bases between the germline ends. Looked up from germline, CDR1 is MGHRA and CDR2 is YSYEKL. The CDR3 sequence: CASSQVASLADTQYF. The CDR3 DNA is TGCGCCAGCAGCCAGGTAGCTAGCTTGGCGGATACGCAGTATTTT.

This clonotype was seen at least ten times. The V call is TRBV6-2 or TRBV6-3, the J call TRBJ1-5, with D perhaps matching TRBD1 (5 bases). The V end was cut by 6 bases, the J end by 5 bases, with 14 bases between. This CDR3 has 14 residues. Per germline, CDR1 MNHEY and CDR2 SVGEGT. The CDR3 region has the DNA TGTGCCAGCAGCGGTGACAGCAGCTATCAGCCCCAGCATTTT. Its translation is CASSGDSSYQPQHF.

There are many counts of this clonotype. The V call is TRBV12-3 or TRBV12-4, the J call TRBJ1-4; no firm D call. Trimming removed 3 bases at V and 0 bases at J, with 8 bases between. The CDR3 is made up of 15 amino acids. The CDR3: CASSLGGPTNEKLFF. CDR3 DNA sequence: TGTGCCAGCAGTTTGGGTGGACCAACTAATGAAAAACTGTTTTTT.

For this clonotype: One base away lies a much larger clone, so this may be a sequencing read error. The V call is TRBV9, the J call TRBJ1-2; D gene unclear. The CDR3 has 14 amino acids. CDR1 is SGDLS, CDR2 YYNGEE, per germline. The chain's CDR3 is CAGSPHDLSYGYTF. CDR3 coding DNA: TGTGCCGGCAGCCCCCACGACCTTTCCTATGGCTACACCTTC.

This clonotype was detected a few times. V gene TRBV7-2 combines with J gene TRBJ2-3; TRBD1 or TRBD2 may be the D gene (6 bases each). The CDR3 loop spans 15 amino acids. V lost 5 bases to trimming and J lost 1 base, with 13 bases between them. CDR1 and CDR2 (germline): SGHTA, FQGNSA. In nucleotides, the CDR3 is TGTGCCAGCAGCCCGTCGAGGGGGGGCACAGATACGCAGTATTTT. Translation gives CASSPSRGGTDTQYF.

This clonotype was detected ten times or more. The CDR3 spells CASSLFGSGPTDTQYF. The CDR3 nucleotides are TGTGCCAGCAGTTTGTTTGGGTCCGGCCCCACAGATACGCAGTATTTT. The J gene is TRBJ2-3, the V gene TRBV28; D is undetermined. This CDR3 region has 16 residues. Trimming shortened V by 3 bases and J by 2 bases, and 15 bases separated the two germline ends. Germline V gene lookup returns CDR1 MDHEN and CDR2 SYDVKM.

The chain uses TRBV9 and TRBJ1-1; 10 nucleotides line up with TRBD1. Germline V gives CDR1 SGDLS, CDR2 YYNGEE. The CDR3 runs 13 residues. V shed 3 bases and J 5 bases; nucleotides not matched to a gene: 1. CDR3 sequence (DNA): TGTGCCAGCAGCGAGGGACAGGGGACTGAAGCTTTCTTT. As protein: CASSEGQGTEAFF.

This clonotype was detected many times. The rearrangement joins TRBV10-3 to TRBJ1-2; 9 positions match TRBD1. Per germline, CDR1 ENHRY and CDR2 SYGVKD. Trimming removed 0 bases from V and 4 bases from J; junction bases left unmatched: 6. This CDR3 region has 16 residues. CDR3 nucleotide sequence: TGTGCCATCAGTGAGTCGCTTCAGACAGGGGGCTATGGCTACACCTTC. Translated, it gives CAISESLQTGGYGYTF.

V gene TRBV7-2 combines with J gene TRBJ1-1, with D hard to call. Trimming pared 4 bases from V and 0 bases from J, leaving 12 bases between. The CDR3 has 15 residues. The germline V gene encodes CDR1 SGHTA and CDR2 FQGNSA. CDR3 region: CASSSVVWMNTEAFF. The CDR3 nucleotides are TGTGCCAGCAGCTCGGTAGTCTGGATGAACACTGAAGCTTTCTTT.

This clonotype has at least ten counts. The rearrangement links TRBV7-2 to TRBJ2-2; D call uncertain. The CDR3 covers 14 residues. V dropped 0 bases and J dropped 6 bases, with 8 bases sitting between them. Germline values: CDR1 SGHTA, CDR2 FQGNSA. The DNA for the CDR3 is TGTGCCAGCAGCTTAGCCGGGTGGGCCGGGGAGCTGTTTTTT. Its protein product is CASSLAGWAGELFF.

The chain carries TRBV28 and TRBJ1-2, with 10 bases that match TRBD1. The J segment lost 5 bases and the V segment lost 6 bases, leaving 3 bases of the junction unmatched. The CDR3 totals 13 residues. Germline values: CDR1 MDHEN, CDR2 SYDVKM. CDR3 in DNA: TGTGCCAGCAGGTCGGGACAGGGGTATGGCTACACCTTC. Amino acid sequence: CASRSGQGYGYTF.

In its sample, this clonotype was seen a few times. The gene calls are TRBV6-2 or TRBV6-3 and TRBJ2-5; D remains ambiguous. The CDR3 covers 13 residues. V was trimmed by 2 bases and J by 5 bases, leaving 9 bases between them. CDR1 MNHEY and CDR2 SVGEGT come from the germline V gene. The CDR3 DNA follows: TGTGCCAGCAGTTACGATTTCTCGGAGACCCAGTACTTC. It specifies CASSYDFSETQYF.

This clonotype has at least ten counts. This rearrangement joins TRBV6-6 to TRBJ1-2, with a weak D call TRBD1 (6 bases). V lost 7 bases and J lost 7, with 16 bases in between. The CDR3 length is 13 residues. CDR1 and CDR2 (germline): MNHNY, SVGAGI (reference sequence). CDR3 protein: CASTQGQPAGYTF. The CDR3 coding sequence is TGTGCCAGCACCCAAGGACAGCCCGCTGGCTACACCTTC.

Many counts were recorded for this clonotype. The gene calls are TRBV2 and TRBJ2-1; tentative D call: TRBD2 (7 bases). This CDR3 has 15 amino acids. The V end lost 1 base, the J end lost 6 bases, and 13 bases lay between the germline ends. Germline values: CDR1 SNHLY, CDR2 FYNNEI. The chain's CDR3 is CASSEGRGPSNEQFF. CDR3 DNA: TGTGCCAGCAGTGAAGGGCGGGGGCCCAGCAATGAGCAGTTCTTC. Based on the CDR3 plus reference TRBV2 and TRBJ2-1, the full variable domain is EPEVTQTPSHQVTQMGQEVILRCVPISNHLYFYWYRQILGQKVEFLVSFYNNEISEKSEIFDDQFSVERPDGSNFTLKIRSTKLEDSAMYFCASSEGRGPSNEQFFGPGTRLTVL.

The genes are TRBV2 and TRBJ1-1, with D unclear. The CDR3 consists of 14 residues. Germline CDR1 SNHLY, CDR2 FYNNEI. The germline V and J ends were trimmed by 6 bases and 7 bases, with 18 bases remaining between them. The CDR3 loop is CASSFSNAADEAFF. The CDR3 DNA sequence: TGTGCCAGCAGCTTCTCCAACGCGGCTGATGAAGCTTTCTTT.

The rearrangement uses TRBV10-3 and TRBJ2-7, with D possibly TRBD1 on 5 matching bases. The CDR3 runs to 16 residues. The germline V and J ends were trimmed by 3 bases and 7 bases, with 22 bases remaining between them. Looked up from germline, CDR1 is ENHRY and CDR2 is SYGVKD. CDR3 amino acids: CAISDLNFRVGEEQYF. For the CDR3, the DNA is TGTGCCATCAGTGACCTTAACTTCAGGGTAGGCGAAGAGCAGTACTTC.

This clonotype was recorded many times. The chain links TRBV5-6 to TRBJ1-1, with a possible D match to TRBD1 (5 bases). The CDR3 contains 15 residues. In germline, CDR1 is SGHDT, CDR2 YYEEEE. Trimming cost V 0 bases and J 6 bases, with 15 bases left between them. As DNA, the CDR3 is TGTGCCAGCAGCTTGGGCGGGGTCAGGGCTGCTGAAGCTTTCTTT. Its protein product is CASSLGGVRAAEAFF.